This entry is about one T cell receptor (beta chain). This clonotype was counted many times. Its antigen is unknown. It has no much larger one-base neighbor in the sample; base qualities were not kept. Sequencing was carried out with an Illumina NovaSeq 6000. TCRalpha and TCRbeta cDNA libraries were built by 5'RACE with constant-segment primers, adding sample barcodes and unique molecular identifiers. RNA was extracted from every sample with Trizol reagent. Libraries were amplified in two PCR steps, with a second sample barcode and Illumina TruSeq adapters added in the second step. Libraries were sequenced on an Illumina NovaSeq with 2 x 150 bp paired-end reads. The study's own analysis went as follows. Reads were demultiplexed and collapsed into UMI-guided consensus sequences with migec v1.2.7. Using mixcr v2.1.11, the UMI consensuses were aligned to TRA and TRB V and J templates and assembled into clonotypes. Clonotypes were classified as expanded or contracted when called significant by both edgeR and NoisET, with noise models trained on biological replicates. For edgeR calls, a false discovery rate-adjusted p below 0.01 and a log2 fold-change threshold of 1 were applied. As an exploratory analysis of dynamics, max-normalized trajectories of the 1000 most abundant clonotypes were examined by PCA with hierarchical clustering. The CD4 or CD8 phenotype of responding clones was assigned using the separately sequenced CD4+ and CD8+ repertoires. TCRdb's own reprocessing of the public reads used fastp at Q25 and MiXCR and kept productive beta chains. CDR3 protein duplicates are merged, each entry listing the most common genes and DNA. Here the V and J calls rest on TCRdb's processing, not on the authors' analysis. The table for this sample lists more than 450,000 distinct CDR3 sequences; around 17% of them were counted only once. The ten biggest clones cover around 12% of the sample.

The data are from a study of T-cell memory formation after mild COVID-19 (dated by TCRdb to the early 2020s). About the study as a whole: Most TCR sequence clusters were specific to one of the two donors. Longitudinal TCRalpha and TCRbeta repertoire sequencing tracked T-cell clones expanding and contracting after mild COVID-19 in a couple of donors. The cohort comprised two young, previously healthy adult volunteers, one female and one male.

The paper as a whole reports these results and caveats: Some responding clones were detected in pre-infection memory, which suggested that pre-existing cross-reactive memory T cells had joined the SARS-CoV-2 response. Whether the second-wave clones peaking on day 37 were SARS-CoV-2 specific was not confirmed. Clones that contracted from day 15 to 85 showed balanced CD4/CD8 phenotypes, whereas a second wave of clones that expanded from day 15 to 37 leaned towards CD4+. Contracting CD4+ clones were found mainly in CM and EM memory subsets, while CD8+ clones were enriched in EMRA. Only two mild cases were covered in the study, and larger cohorts including severe cases with pre-infection samples were considered necessary.

CDR1 LGHDT and CDR2 YNNKEL were looked up in the germline V gene (reference sequence). The CDR3 runs 19 residues from the cysteine to the phenylalanine. Only the CDR3 region is kept as DNA, spanning 57 bases read in frame from base 1. V loses 2 bases at its end and J loses 4 bases; junction bases beyond the gene matches: 12. PBMCs were isolated by Ficoll-Paque density gradient centrifugation. Sequenced: PBMCs or a T cell subset sorted from them (not recorded which). This chain is built from TRBV3-1 and TRBJ2-6, with 9 bases matching TRBD2. This clonotype originated in an adult woman who had mild COVID-19 (a few samples of this study predate the infection). The sample titles of this study are shuffled in the database, so cell type and time point are left out; the donor was told from shared clones. The CDR3: CASSQRFGGRAAGANVLTF. The bases are TGTGCCAGCAGCCAAAGGTTTGGCGGGAGGGCGGCCGGGGCCAACGTCCTGACTTTC.